Included here is one T cell receptor beta chain sequence, with context. Germline trimming cut 4 bases from V and 6 bases from J; bases unmatched to any gene: 6. Germline CDR1 and CDR2: MNHEY and SMNVEV (reference sequence). CDR3 length: 14 amino acids. This record comes from a study of blood T cell repertoires in COVID-19. About the study: Spain, Italy and the United States supplied samples that represented acute and convalescent COVID-19.

Profiled with immunoSEQ multiplex PCR; TCRdb holds only in-frame clones, not every one. The sample lists approximately 93,000 clones; 80% to 90% were seen once. The source material was peripheral blood. V is TRBV27 and J is TRBJ1-5; 7 bases agree with TRBD1. This sequence was found in a human donor in a cohort sampled during active COVID-19. DNA for the CDR3: TGTGCCAGCAGTTCTTACAGGGGTACTCAGCCCCAGCATTTT. Amino acid sequence: CASSSYRGTQPQHF.